This T cell receptor (beta chain) was observed in a study of blood T cell repertoires in COVID-19. The table came from immunoSEQ multiplex PCR; TCRdb's copy has only in-frame clones and leaves some out. This table holds about 26,000 clones, around two thirds found once. The germline CDR1 and CDR2 sequences are MGHDK and SYGVNS. V lost 4 bases to trimming and J lost 7 bases; unmatched junction nucleotides: 16. This CDR3 region has 17 residues. This clone was detected once. The receptor was derived from a man in his fifties or sixties with active or convalescent COVID-19. The sequenced material came from peripheral blood. The chain employs TRBV25-1 and TRBJ2-5; TRBD2 matches 9 bases. The CDR3 sequence: CASSGPPTSGRLGTQYF. CDR3 sequence (DNA): TGTGCCAGCAGTGGCCCCCCGACTAGCGGCAGATTAGGGACCCAGTACTTC.